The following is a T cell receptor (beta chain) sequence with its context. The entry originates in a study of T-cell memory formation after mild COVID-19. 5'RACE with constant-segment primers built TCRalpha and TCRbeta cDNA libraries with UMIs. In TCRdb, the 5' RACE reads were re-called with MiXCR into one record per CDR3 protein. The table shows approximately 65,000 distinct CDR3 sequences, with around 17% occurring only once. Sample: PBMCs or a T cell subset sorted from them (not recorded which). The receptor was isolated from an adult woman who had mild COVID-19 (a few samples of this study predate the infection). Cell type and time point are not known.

This CDR3 is CASSLGSPGWGTQYF. Here the CDR3 DNA reads TGTGCCAGCAGTTTAGGATCTCCGGGGTGGGGGACCCAGTACTTC. The chain has TRBV12-3 or TRBV12-4 and TRBJ2-5; weak D call: TRBD2 (5 bases). Trimming pared 1 base from V and 7 bases from J, leaving 16 bases between. The CDR3 has 15 amino acids.